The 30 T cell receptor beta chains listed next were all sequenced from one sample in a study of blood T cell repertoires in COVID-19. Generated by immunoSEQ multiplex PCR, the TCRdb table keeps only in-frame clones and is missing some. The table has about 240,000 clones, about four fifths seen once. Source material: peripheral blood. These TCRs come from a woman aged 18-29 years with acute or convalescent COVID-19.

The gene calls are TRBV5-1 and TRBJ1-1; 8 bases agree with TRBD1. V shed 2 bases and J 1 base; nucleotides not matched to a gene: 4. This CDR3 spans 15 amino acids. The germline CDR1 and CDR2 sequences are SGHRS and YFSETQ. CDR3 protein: CASSFHGQGNTEAFF. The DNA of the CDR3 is TGCGCCAGCAGCTTCCACGGACAGGGGAACACTGAAGCTTTCTTT.

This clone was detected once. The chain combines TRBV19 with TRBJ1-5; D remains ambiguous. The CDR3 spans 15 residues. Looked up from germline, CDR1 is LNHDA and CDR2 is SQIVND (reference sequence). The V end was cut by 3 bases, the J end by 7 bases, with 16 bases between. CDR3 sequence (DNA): TGTGCCAGTAGTATGTGGGCCCGGGGTAGGCAGCCCCAGCATTTT. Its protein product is CASSMWARGRQPQHF.

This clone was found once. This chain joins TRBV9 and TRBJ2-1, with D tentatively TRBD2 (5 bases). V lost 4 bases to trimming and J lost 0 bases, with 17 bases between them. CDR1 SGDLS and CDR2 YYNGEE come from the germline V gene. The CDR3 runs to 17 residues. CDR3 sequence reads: CASSPYPRASSYNEQFF. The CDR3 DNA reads TGTGCCAGCAGCCCTTATCCGAGGGCGAGCTCCTACAATGAGCAGTTCTTC.

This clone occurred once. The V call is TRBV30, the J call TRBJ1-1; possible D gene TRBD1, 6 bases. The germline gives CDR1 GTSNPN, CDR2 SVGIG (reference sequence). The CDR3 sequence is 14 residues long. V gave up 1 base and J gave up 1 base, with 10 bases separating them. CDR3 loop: CAWSGWTENTEAFF. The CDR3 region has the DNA TGTGCCTGGAGTGGATGGACAGAGAACACTGAAGCTTTCTTT.

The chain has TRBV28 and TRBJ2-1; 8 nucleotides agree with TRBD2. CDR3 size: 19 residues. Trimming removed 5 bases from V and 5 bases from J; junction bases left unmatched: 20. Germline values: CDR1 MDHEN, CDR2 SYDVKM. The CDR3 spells CASSPISWGGRLRDNEQFF. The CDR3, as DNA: TGTGCCAGCAGTCCGATCTCTTGGGGCGGGAGGTTGAGGGACAATGAGCAGTTCTTC.

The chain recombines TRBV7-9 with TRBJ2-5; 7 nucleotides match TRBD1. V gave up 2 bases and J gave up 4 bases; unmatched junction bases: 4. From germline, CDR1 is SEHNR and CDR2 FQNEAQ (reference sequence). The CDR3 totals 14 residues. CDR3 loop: CASSLSSGGETQYF. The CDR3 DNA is TGTGCCAGCAGCTTATCATCAGGGGGAGAGACCCAGTACTTC.

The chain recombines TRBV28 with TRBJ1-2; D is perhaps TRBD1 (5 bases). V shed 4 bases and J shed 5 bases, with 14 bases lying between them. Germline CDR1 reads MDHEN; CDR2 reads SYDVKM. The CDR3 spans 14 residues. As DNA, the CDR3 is TGTGCCAGCAGTTCCCCTCGGGGGGATTATGGCTACACCTTC. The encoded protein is CASSSPRGDYGYTF.

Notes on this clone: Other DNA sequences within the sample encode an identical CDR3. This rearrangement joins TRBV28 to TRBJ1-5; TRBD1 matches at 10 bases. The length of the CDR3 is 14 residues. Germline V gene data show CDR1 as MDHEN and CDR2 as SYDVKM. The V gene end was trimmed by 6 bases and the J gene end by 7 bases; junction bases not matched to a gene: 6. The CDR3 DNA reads TGTGCCAGCAGCAGCGGACAGGGGGGGCAGCCCCAGCATTTT. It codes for CASSSGQGGQPQHF.

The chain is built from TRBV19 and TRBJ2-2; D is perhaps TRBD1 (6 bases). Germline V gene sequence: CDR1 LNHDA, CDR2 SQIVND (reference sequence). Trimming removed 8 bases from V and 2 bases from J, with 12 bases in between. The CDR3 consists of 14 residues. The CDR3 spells CASARTDNTGELFF. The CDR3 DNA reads TGTGCCAGTGCGCGGACAGATAACACCGGGGAGCTGTTTTTT.

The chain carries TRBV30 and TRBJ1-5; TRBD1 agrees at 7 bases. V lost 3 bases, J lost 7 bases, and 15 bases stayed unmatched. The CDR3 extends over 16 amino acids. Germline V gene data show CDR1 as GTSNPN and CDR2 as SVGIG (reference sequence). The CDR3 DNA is TGTGCCTGGAGAAGAAGAGGAGACAGGGTGCACCAGCCCCAGCATTTT. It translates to CAWRRRGDRVHQPQHF.

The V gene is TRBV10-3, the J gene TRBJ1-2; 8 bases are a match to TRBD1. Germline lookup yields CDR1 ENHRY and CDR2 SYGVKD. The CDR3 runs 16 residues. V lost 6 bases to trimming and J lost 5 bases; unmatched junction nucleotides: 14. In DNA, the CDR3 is TGTGCCATCAGCCGACCGGGGCAGGGGGCGGAGTATGGCTACACCTTC. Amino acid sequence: CAISRPGQGAEYGYTF.

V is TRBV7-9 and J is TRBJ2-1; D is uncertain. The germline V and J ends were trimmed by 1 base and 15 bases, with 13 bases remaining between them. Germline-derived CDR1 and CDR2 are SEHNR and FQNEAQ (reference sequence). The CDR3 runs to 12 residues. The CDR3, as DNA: TGTGCCAGCAGCTTAGATTTGGGCCAAAGGTTCTTC. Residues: CASSLDLGQRFF.

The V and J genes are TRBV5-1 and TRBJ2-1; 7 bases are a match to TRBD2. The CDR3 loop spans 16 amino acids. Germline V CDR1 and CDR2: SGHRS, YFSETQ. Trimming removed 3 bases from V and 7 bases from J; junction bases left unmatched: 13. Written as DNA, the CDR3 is TGCGCCAGCAGCTCTTCTAGCGGAACCTCTAGAAATGAGCAGTTCTTC. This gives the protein CASSSSSGTSRNEQFF.

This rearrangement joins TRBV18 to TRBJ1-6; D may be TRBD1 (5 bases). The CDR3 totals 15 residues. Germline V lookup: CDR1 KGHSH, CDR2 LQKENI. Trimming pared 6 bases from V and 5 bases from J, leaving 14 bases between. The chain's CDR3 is CASSQSWGDNSPLHF. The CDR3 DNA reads TGTGCCAGCTCTCAGTCGTGGGGGGATAATTCACCCCTCCACTTT.

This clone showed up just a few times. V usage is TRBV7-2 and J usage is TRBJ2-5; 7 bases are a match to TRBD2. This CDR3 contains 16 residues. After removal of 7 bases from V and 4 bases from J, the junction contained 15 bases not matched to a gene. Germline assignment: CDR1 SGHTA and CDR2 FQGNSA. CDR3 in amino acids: CASTLGGVTSRETQYF. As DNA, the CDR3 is TGTGCCAGCACCCTGGGGGGGGTCACGTCCCGAGAGACCCAGTACTTC. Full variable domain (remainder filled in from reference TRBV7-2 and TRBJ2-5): GAGVSQSPSNKVTEKGKDVELRCDPISGHTALYWYRQSLGQGLEFLIYFQGNSAPDKSGLPSDRFSAERTGGSVSTLTIQRTQQEDSAVYLCASTLGGVTSRETQYFGPGTRLLVL.

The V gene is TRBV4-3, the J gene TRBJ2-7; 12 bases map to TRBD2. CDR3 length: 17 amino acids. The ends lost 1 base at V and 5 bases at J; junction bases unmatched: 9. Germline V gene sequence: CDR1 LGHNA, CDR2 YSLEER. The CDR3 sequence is CASSQGNPSGRDNEQYF. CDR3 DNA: TGCGCCAGCAGCCAAGGAAACCCTAGCGGGAGGGACAACGAGCAGTACTTC.

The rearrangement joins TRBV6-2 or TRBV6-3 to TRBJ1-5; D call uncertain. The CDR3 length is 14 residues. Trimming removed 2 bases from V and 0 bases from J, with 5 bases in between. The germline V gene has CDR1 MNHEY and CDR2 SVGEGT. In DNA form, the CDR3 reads TGTGCCAGCAGTTACCTTAATAGCAATCAGCCCCAGCATTTT. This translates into CASSYLNSNQPQHF.

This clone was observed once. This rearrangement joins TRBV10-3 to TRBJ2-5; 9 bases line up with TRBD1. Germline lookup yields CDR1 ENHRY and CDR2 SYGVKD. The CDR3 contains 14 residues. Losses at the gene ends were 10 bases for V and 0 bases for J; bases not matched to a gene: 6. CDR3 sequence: CATGDRVDQETQYF. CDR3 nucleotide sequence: TGTGCCACCGGGGACAGGGTTGACCAAGAGACCCAGTACTTC.

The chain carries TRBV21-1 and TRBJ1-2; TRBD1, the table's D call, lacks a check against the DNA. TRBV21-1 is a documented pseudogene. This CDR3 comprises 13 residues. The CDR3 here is CASSKQGAYGYTF. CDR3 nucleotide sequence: TGTGCCAGCAGCAAACAGGGGGCCTATGGCTACACCTTC.

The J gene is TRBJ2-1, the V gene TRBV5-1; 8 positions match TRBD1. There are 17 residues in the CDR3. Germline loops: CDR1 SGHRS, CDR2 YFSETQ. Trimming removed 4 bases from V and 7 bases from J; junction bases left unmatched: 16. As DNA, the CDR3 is TGCGCCAGCAGCGGGACAGGACAGGGTACCTGGCCAAATGAGCAGTTCTTC. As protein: CASSGTGQGTWPNEQFF.

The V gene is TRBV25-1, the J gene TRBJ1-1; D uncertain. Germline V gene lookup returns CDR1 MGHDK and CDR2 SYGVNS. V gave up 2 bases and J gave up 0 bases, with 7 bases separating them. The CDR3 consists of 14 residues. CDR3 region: CASSEQAMNTEAFF. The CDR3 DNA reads TGTGCCAGCAGTGAACAAGCCATGAACACTGAAGCTTTCTTT.

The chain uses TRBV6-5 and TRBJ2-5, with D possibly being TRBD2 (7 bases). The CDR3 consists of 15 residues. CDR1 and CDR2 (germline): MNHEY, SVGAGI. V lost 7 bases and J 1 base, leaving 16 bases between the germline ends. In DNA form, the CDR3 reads TGTGCCAGCAAGGGGGGGGTTTTAGGCCAAGAGACCCAGTACTTC. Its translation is CASKGGVLGQETQYF.

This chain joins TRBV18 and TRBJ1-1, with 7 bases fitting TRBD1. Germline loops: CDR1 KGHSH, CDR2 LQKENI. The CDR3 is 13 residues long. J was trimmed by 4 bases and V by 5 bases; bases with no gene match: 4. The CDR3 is CASSSGQTTEAFF. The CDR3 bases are TGTGCCAGCTCATCGGGACAGACCACTGAAGCTTTCTTT.

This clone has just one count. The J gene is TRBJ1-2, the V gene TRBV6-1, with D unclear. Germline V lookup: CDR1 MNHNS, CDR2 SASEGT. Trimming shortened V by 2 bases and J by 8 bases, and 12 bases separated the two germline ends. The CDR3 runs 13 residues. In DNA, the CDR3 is TGTGCCAGCAGTGAAAAAAGGGAGATGGGCTACACCTTC. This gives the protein CASSEKREMGYTF.

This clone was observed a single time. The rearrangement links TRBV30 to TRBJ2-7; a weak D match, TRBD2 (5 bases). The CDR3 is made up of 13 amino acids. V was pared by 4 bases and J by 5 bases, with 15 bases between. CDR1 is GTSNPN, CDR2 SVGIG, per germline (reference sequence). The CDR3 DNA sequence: TGTGCCTGGACAGAGCAGGTCGGGGACGAGCAGTACTTC. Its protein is CAWTEQVGDEQYF.

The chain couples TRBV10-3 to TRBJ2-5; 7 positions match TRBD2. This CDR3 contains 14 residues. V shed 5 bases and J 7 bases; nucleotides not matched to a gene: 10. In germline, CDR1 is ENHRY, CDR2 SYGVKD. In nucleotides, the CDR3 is TGTGCCATCAGTTCGAGTCAGCGGGAACGGACCCAGTACTTC. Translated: CAISSSQRERTQYF.

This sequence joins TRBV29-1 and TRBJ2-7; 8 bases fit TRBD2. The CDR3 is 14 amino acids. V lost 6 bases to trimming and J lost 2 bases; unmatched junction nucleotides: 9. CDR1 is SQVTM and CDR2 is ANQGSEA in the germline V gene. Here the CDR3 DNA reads TGCAGCGTCTCCCCCTTAGCGGGAACCTACGAGCAGTACTTC. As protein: CSVSPLAGTYEQYF.

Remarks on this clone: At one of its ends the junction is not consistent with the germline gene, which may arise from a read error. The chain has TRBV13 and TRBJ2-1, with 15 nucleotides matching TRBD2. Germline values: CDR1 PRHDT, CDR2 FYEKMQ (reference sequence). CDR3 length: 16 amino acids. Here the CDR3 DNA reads TGTGCCAGCAGCATAGGACTAGCGGGAGGGCCCTATGAGCAGTTCTTC. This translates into CASSIGLAGGPYEQFF.

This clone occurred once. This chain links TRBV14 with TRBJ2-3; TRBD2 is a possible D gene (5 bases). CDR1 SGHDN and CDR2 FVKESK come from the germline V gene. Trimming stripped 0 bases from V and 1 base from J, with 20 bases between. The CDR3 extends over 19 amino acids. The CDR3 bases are TGTGCCAGCAGCCAAGATTTCGAGGGTTGGCCAGCGCGCACAGATACGCAGTATTTT. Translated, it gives CASSQDFEGWPARTDTQYF.

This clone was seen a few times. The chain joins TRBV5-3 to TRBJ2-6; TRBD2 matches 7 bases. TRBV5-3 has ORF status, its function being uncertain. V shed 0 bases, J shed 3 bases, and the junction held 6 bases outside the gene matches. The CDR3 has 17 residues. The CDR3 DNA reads TGTGCCAGAAGCTTGGATAAGAGCGGGGTTGGGGCCAACGTCCTGACTTTC. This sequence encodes CARSLDKSGVGANVLTF.